What follows describes a single TCR beta chain. Its matching antigen is unknown. From germline, CDR1 is MNHEY and CDR2 SVGAGI. The CDR3 consists of 14 residues. Trimming removed 5 bases from V and 7 bases from J, with 16 bases in between. This sample is part of a study of vaccination effects on CD4 cells after COVID-19. The table came from immunoSEQ multiplex PCR; TCRdb's copy has only in-frame clones and leaves some out. The sample holds some 69,000 clones; 60% to 80% are singletons and the top ten take roughly 3.1%. Expansion with viral peptide pools was applied to antigen-specific CD4+ T cells by the ViraFEST assay prior to sequencing. Isolating CD4+ T cells followed less than 12 days of culture. Each vaccine recipient was nucleocapsid antibody negative and had no prior SARS-CoV-2 infection.

This clonotype was obtained from a human donor who received a COVID-19 vaccine. This sequence joins TRBV6-5 and TRBJ2-3, with unresolved D. The input for sequencing was CD4+ T cells from PBMCs cultured with HCoV-NL63 spike peptides, taken before COVID-19 vaccination. The CDR3 DNA follows: TGTGCCAGCAGTCCATCCGAAGGTGGAAATACGCAGTATTTT. Its translation: CASSPSEGGNTQYF.